This T cell receptor (beta chain) comes out of a study of T cell responses to AZD1222 COVID-19 vaccine. V lost 1 base and J 2 bases, leaving 17 bases between the germline ends. CDR1 LNHNV and CDR2 YYDKDF come from the germline V gene (reference sequence). This CDR3 has 17 residues. Second-dose recipients at about 4 or about 12 weeks were treated as one pooled group. This clone was seen just once. As yet, its antigen is unknown. Broader study findings: A mostly white British donor set with more females was recruited, and clonal diversity was possibly underestimated.

The method was immunoSEQ multiplex PCR; TCRdb's version includes in-frame clones alone and lacks a portion of them. The table shows fewer than 180,000 clones, with about 92% occurring only once. V gene TRBV15 combines with J gene TRBJ1-1; the D gene is possibly TRBD1 (6 bases). The clonotype originates from an adult who received the AZD1222 COVID-19 vaccine. Material: peripheral blood, obtained 28 days after the second AZD1222 dose. CDR3 DNA sequence: TGTGCCACCAGCAGAGGGTCTCAGGGGAAGGGAAACACTGAAGCTTTCTTT. Translation gives CATSRGSQGKGNTEAFF.